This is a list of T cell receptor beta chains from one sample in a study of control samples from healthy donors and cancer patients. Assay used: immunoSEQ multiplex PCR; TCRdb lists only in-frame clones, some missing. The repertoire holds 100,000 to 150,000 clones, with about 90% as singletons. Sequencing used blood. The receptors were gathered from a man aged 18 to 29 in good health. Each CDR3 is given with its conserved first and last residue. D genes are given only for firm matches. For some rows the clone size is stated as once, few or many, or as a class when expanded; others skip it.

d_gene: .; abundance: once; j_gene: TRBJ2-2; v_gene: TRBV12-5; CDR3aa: CASGLKNTGELFF; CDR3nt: TGTGCTAGTGGTTTGAAGAACACCGGGGAGCTGTTTTTT
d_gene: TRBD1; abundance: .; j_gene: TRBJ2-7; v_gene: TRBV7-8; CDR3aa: CASSLARTGAYEQYF; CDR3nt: TGTGCCAGCAGCTTAGCGAGGACAGGGGCCTACGAGCAGTACTTC
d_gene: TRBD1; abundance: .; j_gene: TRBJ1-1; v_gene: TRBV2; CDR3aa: CASKGQSPTEAFF; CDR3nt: TGTGCCAGCAAGGGACAGAGCCCCACTGAAGCTTTCTTT
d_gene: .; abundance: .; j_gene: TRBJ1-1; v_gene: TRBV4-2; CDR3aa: CASSQDPASTEAFF; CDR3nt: TGTGCCAGCAGCCAAGATCCGGCGAGCACTGAAGCTTTCTTT
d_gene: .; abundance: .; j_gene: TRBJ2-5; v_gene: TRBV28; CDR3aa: CASLGGAHETQYF; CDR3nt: TGTGCCAGCCTAGGGGGGGCCCATGAGACCCAGTACTTC
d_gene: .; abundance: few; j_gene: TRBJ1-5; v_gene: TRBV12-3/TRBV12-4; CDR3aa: CASSFGVYQPQHF; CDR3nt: TGTGCCAGCAGTTTTGGGGTGTATCAGCCCCAGCATTTT
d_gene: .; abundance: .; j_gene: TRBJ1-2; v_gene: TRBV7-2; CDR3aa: CASSSGGLFYTF; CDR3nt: TGTGCCAGCAGTTCGGGAGGGCTTTTCTACACCTTC
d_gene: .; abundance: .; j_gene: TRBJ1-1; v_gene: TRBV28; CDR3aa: CASSFGPPNTEAFF; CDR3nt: TGTGCCAGCTCATTTGGCCCTCCTAACACTGAAGCTTTCTTT
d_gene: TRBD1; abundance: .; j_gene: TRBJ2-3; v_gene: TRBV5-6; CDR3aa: CASSTTGVSTDTQYF; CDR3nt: TGTGCCAGCAGCACGACAGGGGTGAGCACAGATACGCAGTATTTT
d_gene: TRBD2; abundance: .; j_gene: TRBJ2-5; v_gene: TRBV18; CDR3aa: CASSPRTSGQETQYF; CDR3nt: TGTGCCAGCTCACCCAGGACTAGCGGGCAGGAGACCCAGTACTTC
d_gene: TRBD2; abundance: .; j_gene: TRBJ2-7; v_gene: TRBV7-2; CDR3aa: CASSSARSGRKYEQYF; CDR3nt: TGTGCCAGCAGCTCCGCCCGAAGCGGGAGGAAGTACGAGCAGTACTTC
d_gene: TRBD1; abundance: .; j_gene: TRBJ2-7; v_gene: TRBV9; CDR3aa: CASSVGTGGSYEQYF; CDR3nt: TGTGCCAGCAGCGTAGGAACAGGGGGCTCCTACGAGCAGTACTTC
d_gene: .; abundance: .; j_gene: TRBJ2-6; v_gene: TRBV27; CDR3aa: CASSFGYRVTGANVLTF; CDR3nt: TGTGCCAGCAGTTTCGGGTACAGGGTGACTGGGGCCAACGTCCTGACTTTC
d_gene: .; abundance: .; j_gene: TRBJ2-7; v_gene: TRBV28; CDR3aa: CASSLPLGVFTYEQYF; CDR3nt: TGTGCCAGCAGTTTACCCTTAGGGGTCTTCACCTACGAGCAGTACTTC
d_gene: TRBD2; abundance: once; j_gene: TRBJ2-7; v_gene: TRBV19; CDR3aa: CASGGGYEQYF; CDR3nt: TGTGCCAGTGGGGGGGGCTACGAGCAGTACTTC
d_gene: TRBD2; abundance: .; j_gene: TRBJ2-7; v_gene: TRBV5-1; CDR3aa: CASSHYAGTSGGPIYEQYF; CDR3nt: TGCGCCAGCAGCCACTATGCCGGGACTAGCGGGGGCCCCATCTACGAGCAGTACTTC
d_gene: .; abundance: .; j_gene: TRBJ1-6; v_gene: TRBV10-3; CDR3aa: CAIRGVDGSPLHF; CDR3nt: TGTGCCATCAGGGGGGTGGATGGTTCACCCCTCCACTTT
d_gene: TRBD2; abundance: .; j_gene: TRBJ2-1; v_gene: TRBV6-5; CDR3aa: CASSPGTRRDSEQFF; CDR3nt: TGTGCCAGCAGTCCCGGGACTAGGCGGGATAGTGAGCAGTTCTTC